The clone carrying this T cell receptor beta chain has more than one count but fewer than ten. The CDR3 end falls 3 residues outside the read, so it is completed with the germline J gene. In germline, CDR1 is WSHSY, CDR2 SAAADI. The length of the CDR3 is 14 residues. Trimming cost V 6 bases and J 1 base, with 11 bases left between them. The data derive from a study of T cell clonality in common variable immunodeficiency. The repertoire was sequenced with immunoSEQ multiplex PCR; TCRdb's copy has only in-frame clones and lacks some. This sample has 75,000 to 85,000 clones, each found more than once. What was sequenced was peripheral blood mononuclear cells. This receptor was obtained from a person between 18 and 75 years old in good health. The chain couples TRBV10-2 to TRBJ2-3; weak D call: TRBD2 (5 bases). The CDR3 DNA, read in part, is TGCGCCAGCAGCGACCAGAGGGGCACAGATACG. Protein sequence: CASSDQRGTDT. The complete CDR3 sequence is CASSDQRGTDTQYF.